One T cell receptor beta chain is described in this entry. What it binds is not known. The V gene lost 7 bases and the J gene lost 5 bases, with 17 bases spanning the gap. From germline, CDR1 is LNHDA and CDR2 SQIVND (reference sequence). This CDR3 contains 14 residues. This entry belongs to a study of PD-1 blockade in classical Hodgkin lymphoma. Sequenced by immunoSEQ multiplex PCR; TCRdb stores in-frame clones only, minus some. The sample yields 14,000 to 15,000 clones, about 60% seen once. Study-wide findings and caveats: Complete responders matched newly diagnosed patients in baseline diversity.

With no exception, relapse followed autologous stem cell transplantation in all patients, and brentuximab vedotin exposure varied. This sample comprised peripheral blood mononuclear cells (PBMCs), obtained at baseline. The rearrangement links TRBV19 to TRBJ1-1; D is unclear. The TCR sequence derives from a human donor with classical Hodgkin lymphoma. The CDR3 DNA reads TGTGCCAGTATGGTTGGGGTAACGAGGACTGAAGCTTTCTTT. Its translation: CASMVGVTRTEAFF.